The clone carrying this T cell receptor (beta chain) was picked up many times. Its specificity is not known. The sample comes from a study of identical twins. Study-wide findings and caveats: Zero-insertion analyses were open to partial confounding by invariant MAIT and iNKT cells. Cord blood beta clonotypes present at high abundance carried fewer insertions; no such pattern appeared in memory repertoires.

Germline lookup yields CDR1 KGHSH and CDR2 LQKENI. V was cut by 2 bases and J by 2 bases, with 7 bases left in between. The CDR3 runs 13 residues. Template switching added a universal primer site; cDNA carried unique molecular identifiers. TCRdb ran MiXCR on the 5' RACE reads and lists one entry per CDR3 protein. This table has roughly 240,000 distinct CDR3 sequences, roughly 7% appearing once. These data were also filed under a second study, of yellow fever vaccine responses in identical twins.

Sequences were obtained from memory (CD45RO+) T cells sorted from blood. The chain employs TRBV18 and TRBJ2-7; weak D call: TRBD1 (6 bases). This clonotype originated in a woman aged 18-29 years in good health. The CDR3: CASSPDRTYEQYV. The CDR3 nucleotides read TGTGCCAGCTCACCAGACAGGACCTACGAGCAGTACGTC.